This TCR beta chain is from a study of cytomegalovirus exposure and HLA in healthy donors. Study-level information: Some 180 million T cells yielded fewer than 120 million unique TCR beta sequences in earlier analysis. General study points: It was 150 to 200 TCR beta chains that were listed as cytomegalovirus-associated. In a later analysis, a missense DCLRE1C variant was linked to TCR beta V- and J-gene trimming.

Trimming left V 4 bases short and J 7 bases short, with 8 bases between. Germline-derived CDR1 and CDR2 are DFQATT and SNEGSKA (reference sequence). The length of the CDR3 is 11 residues. Details on this clone: Antigen unknown.

The PCR had 60 Vbeta and 13 Jbeta primers. Authors' methods: Among the unique TCR beta chains that a later analysis counted, around 72 million in all, about 11 million were shared. Method: immunoSEQ multiplex PCR; TCRdb's copy keeps in-frame clones and lacks some. V and J calls and clone size are as listed in that table; D and trimming were resolved from the DNA. The sample has some 180,000 clones; around 80% are singletons. This receptor was identified in a girl under 18 in good health and CMV-seropositive. Sequenced sample: PBMCs. V usage is TRBV20-1 and J usage is TRBJ1-3; D gene ambiguous. CDR3 in amino acids: CSATYGNTIYF. CDR3 nucleotide sequence: TGCAGTGCTACTTACGGGAACACCATATATTTT.